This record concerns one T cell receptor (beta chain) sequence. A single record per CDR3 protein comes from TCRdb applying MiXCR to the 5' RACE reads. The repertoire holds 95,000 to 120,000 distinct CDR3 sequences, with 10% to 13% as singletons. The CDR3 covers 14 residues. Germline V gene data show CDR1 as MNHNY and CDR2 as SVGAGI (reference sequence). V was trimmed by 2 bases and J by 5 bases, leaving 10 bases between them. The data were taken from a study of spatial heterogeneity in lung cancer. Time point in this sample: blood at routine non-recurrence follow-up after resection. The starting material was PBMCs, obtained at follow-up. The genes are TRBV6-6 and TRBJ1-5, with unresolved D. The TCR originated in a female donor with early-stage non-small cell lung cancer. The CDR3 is CASSYVGVYQPQHF. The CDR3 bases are TGTGCCAGCAGTTACGTTGGGGTTTATCAGCCCCAGCATTTT.